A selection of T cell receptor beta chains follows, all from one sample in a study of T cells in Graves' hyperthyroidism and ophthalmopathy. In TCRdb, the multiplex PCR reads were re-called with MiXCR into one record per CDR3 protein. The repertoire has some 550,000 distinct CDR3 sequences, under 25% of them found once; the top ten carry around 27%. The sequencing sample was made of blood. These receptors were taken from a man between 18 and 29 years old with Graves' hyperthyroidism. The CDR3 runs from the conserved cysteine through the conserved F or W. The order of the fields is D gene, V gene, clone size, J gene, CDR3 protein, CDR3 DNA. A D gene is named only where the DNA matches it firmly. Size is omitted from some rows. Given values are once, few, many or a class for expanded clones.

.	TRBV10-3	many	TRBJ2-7	CAISDGYEQYF	TGTGCCATCAGTGACGGTTACGAGCAGTACTTC
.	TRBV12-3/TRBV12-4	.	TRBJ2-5	CASSVSGARKETQYF	TGTGCCAGCAGTGTGTCGGGGGCGCGTAAAGAGACCCAGTACTTC
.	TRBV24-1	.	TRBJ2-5	CATAPGLGETQYF	TGTGCCACCGCGCCGGGTCTTGGGGAGACCCAGTACTTC
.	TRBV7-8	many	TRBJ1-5	CASSLQGYQPQHF	TGTGCCAGCAGTCTCCAGGGATATCAGCCCCAGCATTTT
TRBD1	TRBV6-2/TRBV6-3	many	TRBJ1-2	CASSTRQGLGYTF	TGTGCCAGCAGTACCCGACAGGGACTTGGCTACACCTTC
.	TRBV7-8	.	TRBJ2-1	CASTLNPMTEVNYNEQFF	TGTGCCAGCACCTTAAACCCTATGACAGAGGTAAACTACAATGAGCAGTTCTTC
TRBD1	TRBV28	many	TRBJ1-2	CASSPDRGLYGYTF	TGTGCCAGCAGTCCTGACAGGGGCCTCTATGGCTACACCTTC
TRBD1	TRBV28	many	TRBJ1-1	CASSFGIRGRVTEAFF	TGTGCCAGCAGTTTCGGAATCAGGGGGCGAGTCACTGAAGCTTTCTTT
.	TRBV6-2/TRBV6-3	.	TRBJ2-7	CASSYGVRVYEQYF	TGTGCCAGCAGTTACGGAGTCAGGGTATACGAGCAGTACTTC
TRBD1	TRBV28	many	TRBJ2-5	CATEDRGKETQYF	TGTGCCACAGAGGACAGGGGCAAGGAGACCCAGTACTTC
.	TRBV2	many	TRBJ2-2	CASSELPGQWNTGELFF	TGTGCCAGCAGTGAACTTCCAGGGCAGTGGAACACCGGGGAGCTGTTTTTT
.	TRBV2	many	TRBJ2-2	CASNQENTGELFF	TGTGCCAGCAATCAGGAGAACACCGGGGAGCTGTTTTTT
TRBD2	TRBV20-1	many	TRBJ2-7	CSARDRRGASHYEQYF	TGCAGTGCTAGAGATCGGCGGGGGGCGTCCCACTACGAGCAGTACTTC
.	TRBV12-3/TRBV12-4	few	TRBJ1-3	CASSPHPQGFSGNTIYF	TGTGCCAGCAGTCCTCACCCCCAGGGGTTCTCTGGAAACACCATATATTTT
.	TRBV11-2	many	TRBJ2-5	CASSLDRARQETQYF	TGTGCCAGCAGCTTAGACAGGGCCCGCCAAGAGACCCAGTACTTC
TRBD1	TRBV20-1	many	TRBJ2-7	CRGTGGYEQYF	TGCAGGGGGACAGGGGGCTACGAGCAGTACTTC
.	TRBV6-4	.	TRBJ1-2	CASRSAGYGYTF	TGTGCCAGCAGATCGGCGGGGTATGGCTACACCTTC
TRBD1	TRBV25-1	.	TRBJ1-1	CASTKGGTGRAFF	TGTGCCAGCACCAAAGGGGGGACAGGGCGAGCTTTCTTT
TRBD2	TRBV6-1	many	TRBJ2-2	CASRGRVDTGELFF	TGTGCCAGCAGGGGGAGGGTGGACACCGGGGAGCTGTTTTTT
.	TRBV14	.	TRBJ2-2	CASSHVDRNTGELFF	TGTGCCAGCAGCCATGTGGACAGGAACACCGGGGAGCTGTTTTTT
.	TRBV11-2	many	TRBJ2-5	CASSLLGLEETQYF	TGTGCCAGCAGCTTATTAGGACTTGAGGAGACCCAGTACTTC
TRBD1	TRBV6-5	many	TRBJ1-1	CASSYRWAGGNTEAFF	TGTGCCAGCAGTTACCGCTGGGCAGGGGGGAACACTGAAGCTTTCTTT
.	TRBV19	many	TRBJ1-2	CASSITGLTHGYTF	TGTGCCAGTAGTATCACAGGCCTAACCCATGGCTACACCTTC
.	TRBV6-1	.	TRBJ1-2	CASCEAGAEAYYGYTF	TGTGCCAGCTGTGAAGCGGGTGCCGAGGCCTACTATGGCTACACCTTC
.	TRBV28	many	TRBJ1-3	CASSLSGLGSGNTIYF	TGTGCCAGCAGCCTCTCCGGATTGGGCTCTGGAAACACCATATATTTT
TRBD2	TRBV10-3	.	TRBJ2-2	CANLAETGELFF	TGTGCCAACCTAGCGGAAACCGGGGAGCTGTTTTTT
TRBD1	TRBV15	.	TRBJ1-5	CATSRDRGQSIDQPQHF	TGTGCCACCAGCAGAGATCGGGGACAGTCTATCGATCAGCCCCAGCATTTT
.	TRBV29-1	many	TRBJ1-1	CSALTGRGPEAFF	TGCAGCGCCCTAACGGGGCGGGGTCCTGAAGCTTTCTTT
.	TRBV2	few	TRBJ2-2	CASSEKFWGELFF	TGTGCCAGCAGTGAGAAATTTTGGGGGGAGCTGTTTTTT
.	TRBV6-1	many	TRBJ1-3	CASSEEAVSGNTIYF	TGTGCCAGCAGTGAAGAAGCAGTCTCTGGAAACACCATATATTTT
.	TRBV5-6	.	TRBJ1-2	CASSFQDSGYGYTF	TGTGCCAGCAGCTTTCAGGACTCGGGGTATGGCTACACCTTC
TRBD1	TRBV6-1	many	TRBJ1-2	CASSGHRDRGPGYTF	TGTGCCAGCAGTGGTCATCGGGACAGGGGGCCTGGCTACACCTTC
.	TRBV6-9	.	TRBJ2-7	CARGGLSF	TGTGCCAGAGGAGGGTTATCATTC
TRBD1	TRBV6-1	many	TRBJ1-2	CAIGQGYGYTF	TGTGCCATTGGACAGGGCTATGGCTACACCTTC